One and the same sample provided the 12 T cell receptor beta chains below, sequenced in a study of blood T cell repertoires in COVID-19. TCRdb's table, derived via immunoSEQ multiplex PCR, lists solely in-frame clones and lacks some. The table shows over 95,000 clones, with about 85% occurring only once. The sequencing sample was made of peripheral blood. These TCRs come from a man aged 40-50 years with acute or convalescent COVID-19.

The CDR3, as DNA: TGTGCCAGCAGCTCTTTAAGGGGGCGGGATGGCTACACCTTC. Translating it yields CASSSLRGRDGYTF. J is TRBJ1-2 and V is TRBV11-2, with 7 bases fitting TRBD1. The germline CDR1 and CDR2 sequences are SGHAT and FQNNGV. The CDR3 contains 14 residues. Trimming removed 4 bases from V and 6 bases from J; junction bases left unmatched: 8.

CDR3 sequence (DNA): TGTGCCAGCAGCTCCACAGGGTTAGGCGGCTACACCTTC. Its translation is CASSSTGLGGYTF. The J gene is TRBJ1-2, the V gene TRBV5-6, with a possible D match to TRBD1 (6 bases). The germline gives CDR1 SGHDT, CDR2 YYEEEE. Deletions cut 3 bases from V and 8 bases from J, with 14 bases between. This CDR3 comprises 13 residues.

The chain links TRBV7-2 to TRBJ2-5; possibly TRBD2 for D (5 bases). Trimming shortened V by 4 bases and J by 5 bases, and 14 bases separated the two germline ends. Germline loops: CDR1 SGHTA, CDR2 FQGNSA. The CDR3 has 14 amino acids. The CDR3 loop is CASSSRLGGETQYF. CDR3 nucleotides: TGTGCCAGCAGCTCAAGACTTGGCGGGGAGACCCAGTACTTC.

The rearrangement uses TRBV12-3 or TRBV12-4 and TRBJ1-5, with 8 bases matching TRBD1. The CDR3 loop spans 13 amino acids. The V segment lost 6 bases and the J segment 7 bases; nucleotides outside the gene matches: 5. DNA of the CDR3: TGTGCCAGCAGAACAGGGGGGAGACAGCCCCAGCATTTT. This gives the protein CASRTGGRQPQHF.

This chain joins TRBV6-4 and TRBJ2-3; 8 bases align to TRBD2. V shed 0 bases, J shed 3 bases, and the junction held 8 bases outside the gene matches. This CDR3 has 17 amino acids. Germline lookup yields CDR1 MRHNA and CDR2 SNTAGT. Here the CDR3 reads CASSDSWGGGLTDTQYF. The CDR3 DNA sequence: TGTGCCAGCAGTGACTCATGGGGCGGGGGGCTTACAGATACGCAGTATTTT.

This sequence joins TRBV15 and TRBJ1-2; the D is unclear. V was trimmed by 3 bases and J by 6 bases, leaving 11 bases between them. The germline V gene has CDR1 LNHNV and CDR2 YYDKDF (reference sequence). This CDR3 has 13 residues. The DNA of the CDR3 is TGTGCCACCAGCAGGAACTGGGAGGATGGCTACACCTTC. This encodes CATSRNWEDGYTF.

The gene calls are TRBV11-3 and TRBJ2-2, with D maybe TRBD1 (6 bases). The CDR3 consists of 18 residues. Germline-derived CDR1 and CDR2 are SGHNT and YENEEA. With 2 bases removed from V and 4 bases from J, the gap between germline ends came to 20 bases. The CDR3: CASSLTLMGAPGTGELFF. The CDR3 DNA sequence: TGTGCCAGCAGCTTAACCCTCATGGGGGCGCCGGGCACCGGGGAGCTGTTTTTT.

J is TRBJ1-4 and V is TRBV15; D is ambiguous. In germline, CDR1 is LNHNV, CDR2 YYDKDF (reference sequence). The CDR3 loop spans 13 amino acids. Deletions cut 1 base from V and 6 bases from J, with 6 bases between. The CDR3 spells CATSRGRDEKLFF. The CDR3 DNA reads TGTGCCACCAGCAGAGGGAGGGATGAAAAACTGTTTTTT.

This clone was observed a single time. V gene TRBV24-1 combines with J gene TRBJ2-7; the D gene is possibly TRBD1 (5 bases). Germline V gene lookup returns CDR1 KGHDR and CDR2 SFDVKD. CDR3 size: 14 residues. Trimming stripped 2 bases from V and 3 bases from J, with 10 bases between. Here the CDR3 DNA reads TGTGCCACCAGTGATTCAGGGCGGAGCTACGAGCAGTACTTC. Its protein is CATSDSGRSYEQYF.

The chain is built from TRBV5-6 and TRBJ2-1; 9 nucleotides line up with TRBD2. Germline CDR1 is SGHDT and CDR2 is YYEEEE. This CDR3 is 14 amino acids long. The J segment lost 6 bases and the V segment lost 5 bases, leaving 6 bases of the junction unmatched. The CDR3 here is CASRSGGPGNEQFF. The CDR3 coding sequence is TGTGCCAGCAGGAGCGGGGGGCCCGGCAATGAGCAGTTCTTC.

This clone was counted once. This chain uses TRBV18 with TRBJ1-1, with 8 nucleotides matching TRBD1. J was trimmed by 3 bases and V by 2 bases; bases with no gene match: 2. Germline CDR1 reads KGHSH; CDR2 reads LQKENI. The CDR3 loop spans 14 amino acids. CDR3 amino acids: CASSPGTGYTEAFF. As DNA, the CDR3 is TGTGCCAGCTCACCAGGGACAGGTTACACTGAAGCTTTCTTT.

The gene calls are TRBV7-9 and TRBJ2-5; 7 bases fit TRBD1. From germline, CDR1 is SEHNR and CDR2 FQNEAQ (reference sequence). The CDR3 length is 16 residues. V lost 5 bases and J lost 5; bases outside the gene matches: 14. CDR3 region: CASSGQALGRWETQYF. CDR3 coding DNA: TGTGCCAGCAGCGGACAGGCCTTGGGCAGATGGGAGACCCAGTACTTC.